This T cell receptor (beta chain) was documented in a study of T cell responses to AZD1222 COVID-19 vaccine. Clones were read by immunoSEQ multiplex PCR, and TCRdb kept only the in-frame ones, dropping some. Among roughly 120,000 clones listed, less than 95% were seen once. The CDR3 is made up of 13 amino acids. Trimming left V 6 bases short and J 9 bases short, with 15 bases between. Germline V gene data show CDR1 as MDHEN and CDR2 as SYDVKM. This sample comprised peripheral blood, obtained on day 0 of AZD1222 vaccination. The receptor was derived from an adult in good health. The rearrangement uses TRBV28 and TRBJ2-1; D may correspond to TRBD1 or TRBD2 (5 bases each). This chain's CDR3 is CASRVLGDLEQFF. DNA for the CDR3: TGTGCCAGCAGGGTACTGGGGGATCTTGAGCAGTTCTTC. Combining the CDR3 with reference TRBV28 and TRBJ2-1 gives the whole variable domain DVKVTQSSRYLVKRTGEKVFLECVQDMDHENMFWYRQDPGLGLRLIYFSYDVKMKEKGDIPEGYSVSREKKERFSLILESASTNQTSMYLCASRVLGDLEQFFGPGTRLTVL.